Presented here are 26 T cell receptor beta chains from one specimen sequenced in a study of glioma-infiltrating T cells after dendritic cell vaccination. TCRdb's table, derived via immunoSEQ multiplex PCR, lists solely in-frame clones and lacks some. In the table there are tens of thousands of clones, more than 75% of which are singletons. Time point given: after dendritic cell vaccination, including at tumor progression/relapse. Sequencing was performed on blood, taken after dendritic cell vaccination. These receptors all stem from a human donor with glioblastoma.

The V call is TRBV28, the J call TRBJ1-4, with D perhaps TRBD1 (5 bases). CDR1 is MDHEN, CDR2 SYDVKM, per germline. The CDR3 sequence is 15 residues long. The V end was cut by 6 bases, the J end by 3 bases, with 14 bases between. The CDR3 DNA reads TGTGCCAGCAGGGAACCGGGGGGAGCTAATGAAAAACTGTTTTTT. This sequence encodes CASREPGGANEKLFF.

This clone was seen a handful of times. The chain links TRBV11-1 to TRBJ1-2; 8 bases are shared with TRBD1. Germline V gene lookup returns CDR1 SGHAT and CDR2 FQDESV (reference sequence). The CDR3 length is 15 residues. J gave up 4 bases and V 5 bases, and 9 bases lay outside the gene matches. DNA of the CDR3: TGTGCCAGCAGCCAGACCGCACAGGGGGGCTATGGCTACACCTTC. Translation: CASSQTAQGGYGYTF. The variable domain in full, with the rest retrieved from reference TRBV11-1 and TRBJ1-2, is EAEVAQSPRYKITEKSQAVAFWCDPISGHATLYWYRQILGQGPELLVQFQDESVVDDSQLPKDRFSAERLKGVDSTLKIQPAELGDSAMYLCASSQTAQGGYGYTFGSGTRLTVV.

V usage is TRBV27 and J usage is TRBJ2-5, with D possibly being TRBD2 (5 bases). V gave up 2 bases and J gave up 5 bases, with 12 bases separating them. CDR3 length equals 14 residues. Per the germline V gene, CDR1 is MNHEY and CDR2 is SMNVEV (reference sequence). The CDR3 reads CASSLGSRGETQYF. The CDR3 DNA sequence: TGTGCCAGCAGTTTAGGGTCCCGCGGGGAGACCCAGTACTTC.

The rearrangement uses TRBV2 and TRBJ2-2, with D possibly being TRBD2 (5 bases). V lost 7 bases and J 1 base, leaving 10 bases between the germline ends. The length of the CDR3 is 14 residues. Germline V lookup: CDR1 SNHLY, CDR2 FYNNEI. As DNA, the CDR3 is TGTGCCAGCAAAGAACGGGAGAACACCGGGGAGCTGTTTTTT. This gives the protein CASKERENTGELFF.

This chain joins TRBV28 and TRBJ1-2; D not resolved. CDR1 and CDR2 from the germline V gene are MDHEN and SYDVKM. V was cut by 8 bases and J by 4 bases, with 11 bases left in between. CDR3 length: 12 residues. The CDR3 sequence: CASAVSGYGYTF. The CDR3 DNA reads as TGTGCCAGCGCTGTGAGCGGCTATGGCTACACCTTC.

The chain is built from TRBV18 and TRBJ1-5; possible D gene TRBD1, 5 bases. Trimming left V 3 bases short and J 0 bases short, with 12 bases between. This CDR3 is built from 16 residues. CDR1 and CDR2 from the germline V gene are KGHSH and LQKENI. CDR3 loop: CASSPLGGLSNQPQHF. CDR3 DNA sequence: TGTGCCAGCTCACCCCTCGGGGGACTTAGCAATCAGCCCCAGCATTTT.

This clone was counted only a few times. The J gene is TRBJ2-5, the V gene TRBV5-1; tentatively, D is TRBD2 (6 bases). The CDR3 contains 14 residues. Trimming cost V 3 bases and J 5 bases, with 14 bases left between them. Germline CDR1 SGHRS, CDR2 YFSETQ. DNA of the CDR3: TGCGCCAGCAGCTCGGGACTTTTATCGGAGACCCAGTACTTC. Amino acid sequence: CASSSGLLSETQYF.

The rearrangement joins TRBV5-6 to TRBJ2-1; 8 bases fit TRBD1. This CDR3 comprises 15 residues. The V gene end was trimmed by 1 base and the J gene end by 8 bases; junction bases not matched to a gene: 8. Germline CDR1 reads SGHDT; CDR2 reads YYEEEE. Here the CDR3 reads CASSLRQGKGDEQFF. CDR3 DNA sequence: TGTGCCAGCAGCTTGAGACAGGGGAAGGGAGATGAGCAGTTCTTC.

This clone was recorded once. V usage is TRBV4-2 and J usage is TRBJ2-1, with D possibly TRBD1 on 6 matching bases. Trimming left V 1 base short and J 8 bases short, with 15 bases between. Germline CDR1 is LGHNA and CDR2 is YNFKEQ. This CDR3 spans 15 amino acids. The CDR3 sequence is CASSQVGGGWDEQFF. The CDR3 coding sequence is TGTGCCAGCAGCCAAGTGGGTGGGGGCTGGGATGAGCAGTTCTTC.

This clone was seen a few times. V is TRBV9 and J is TRBJ1-3, with 8 bases matching TRBD1. Germline V CDR1 and CDR2: SGDLS, YYNGEE. V shed 0 bases and J 4 bases; nucleotides not matched to a gene: 3. The CDR3 has 15 residues. As DNA, the CDR3 is TGTGCCAGCAGCGTAGATCGGGACAGGGGAAACACCATATATTTT. It codes for CASSVDRDRGNTIYF.

The V call is TRBV9, the J call TRBJ2-2; TRBD2 agrees at 7 bases. Losses at the gene ends were 2 bases for V and 5 bases for J; bases not matched to a gene: 3. The V gene's germline CDR1 is SGDLS and CDR2 YYNGEE. The CDR3 contains 14 residues. CDR3 sequence reads: CASSVRGETGELFF. The CDR3 DNA is TGTGCCAGCAGCGTCCGGGGGGAAACCGGGGAGCTGTTTTTT.

The DNA for the CDR3 is TGTGCCAGCAGCGTAGGGTCTGTGGGGCAGGGGGTGGATGAGCAGTTCTTC. Protein product: CASSVGSVGQGVDEQFF. V and J are TRBV9 and TRBJ2-1, with TRBD1 matching over 7 bases. CDR1 is SGDLS, CDR2 YYNGEE, per germline. V gave up 0 bases and J gave up 8 bases; unmatched junction bases: 14. CDR3 length: 17 amino acids.

This clone was seen a single time. This chain connects TRBV7-9 to TRBJ2-3; D might be TRBD2 (6 bases). Germline V gene data show CDR1 as SEHNR and CDR2 as FQNEAQ (reference sequence). CDR3 length: 13 amino acids. Trimming cost V 6 bases and J 0 bases, with 7 bases left between them. The CDR3 sequence: CASRSGSTDTQYF. DNA of the CDR3: TGTGCCAGCAGGAGCGGGAGCACAGATACGCAGTATTTT.

This clone showed up just once. The V call is TRBV11-1, the J call TRBJ1-1; tentative D call: TRBD1 (5 bases). V lost 0 bases and J lost 4, with 12 bases in between. Per germline, CDR1 SGHAT and CDR2 FQDESV (reference sequence). The CDR3 has 15 residues. CDR3 bases: TGTGCCAGCAGCTTAGCGGAGGGGCTACGCACTGAAGCTTTCTTT. This gives the protein CASSLAEGLRTEAFF. Full variable domain (outside the CDR3, taken from reference TRBV11-1 and TRBJ1-1): EAEVAQSPRYKITEKSQAVAFWCDPISGHATLYWYRQILGQGPELLVQFQDESVVDDSQLPKDRFSAERLKGVDSTLKIQPAELGDSAMYLCASSLAEGLRTEAFFGQGTRLTVV.

The chain is built from TRBV19 and TRBJ2-3; 11 bases are a match to TRBD2. The V segment lost 2 bases and the J segment 3 bases; nucleotides outside the gene matches: 7. The CDR3 runs 17 residues. Germline CDR1 is LNHDA and CDR2 is SQIVND (reference sequence). The CDR3 DNA sequence: TGTGCCAGTAGTATATGGCCTAGCGGGGGGAGGACAGATACGCAGTATTTT. Amino acids: CASSIWPSGGRTDTQYF.

The chain carries TRBV29-1 and TRBJ2-1; tentatively, D is TRBD2 (6 bases). The CDR3 is made up of 15 amino acids. V was shortened by 5 bases and J by 4 bases, with 18 bases between the two germline ends. Per the germline V gene, CDR1 is SQVTM and CDR2 is ANQGSEA. The CDR3 DNA sequence: TGCAGCGTTCGAACATGGGACTCGGGGTACAATGAGCAGTTCTTC. It specifies CSVRTWDSGYNEQFF.

The CDR3 DNA sequence: TGTGCCAGCAGCCCGGACACGGGCTATGGCTACACCTTC. Encoded protein: CASSPDTGYGYTF. The chain joins TRBV6-4 to TRBJ1-2; TRBD1 might be the D (5 bases). The length of the CDR3 is 13 residues. Germline V lookup: CDR1 MRHNA, CDR2 SNTAGT. The germline V and J ends were trimmed by 6 bases and 4 bases, with 12 bases remaining between them.

Worth noting for this clone: Other DNA variants within this sample encode the same CDR3. The chain carries TRBV27 and TRBJ1-6, with TRBD1 identical over 9 bases. CDR3 length: 14 amino acids. The V gene's germline CDR1 is MNHEY and CDR2 SMNVEV (reference sequence). V lost 3 bases, J lost 10 bases, and 4 bases stayed unmatched. CDR3 residues: CASSLDRGRSPLHF. CDR3 sequence (DNA): TGTGCCAGCAGTTTGGACAGGGGACGATCACCCCTCCACTTT.

This chain joins TRBV18 and TRBJ1-2; D possibly corresponds to TRBD1 (5 bases). CDR1 and CDR2 (germline): KGHSH, LQKENI. The CDR3 covers 17 residues. Trimming took 3 bases from V and 2 from J, leaving 19 bases between them. The CDR3 sequence: CASSPTYGDSANYGYTF. CDR3 bases: TGTGCCAGCTCACCTACCTACGGGGACTCAGCGAACTATGGCTACACCTTC.

The rearrangement uses TRBV27 and TRBJ2-7, with a weak D call TRBD1 (6 bases). V lost 2 bases, J lost 3 bases, and 8 bases lay in between. Germline V gene lookup returns CDR1 MNHEY and CDR2 SMNVEV (reference sequence). This CDR3 has 13 amino acids. CDR3 nucleotides: TGTGCCAGCAGTTTAGGCAGGGGCTACGAGCAGTACTTC. Translated, it gives CASSLGRGYEQYF.

V usage is TRBV5-1 and J usage is TRBJ2-2; 11 bases match TRBD2. J gave up 3 bases and V 3 bases, and 13 bases lay outside the gene matches. The CDR3 extends over 19 amino acids. In germline, CDR1 is SGHRS, CDR2 YFSETQ. This chain's CDR3 is CASSYDPGTSGGYTGELFF. DNA of the CDR3: TGCGCCAGCAGCTATGACCCAGGAACTAGCGGGGGTTACACCGGGGAGCTGTTTTTT.

This chain joins TRBV2 and TRBJ2-3, with 7 bases identical to TRBD2. The CDR3 covers 16 residues. Looked up from germline, CDR1 is SNHLY and CDR2 is FYNNEI. V was pared by 3 bases and J by 1 base, with 7 bases of the junction left unmatched. The DNA for the CDR3 is TGTGCCAGCAGTGACAGTTTGGCGGGGGGCACAGATACGCAGTATTTT. This codes for CASSDSLAGGTDTQYF.

The chain joins TRBV18 to TRBJ2-5, with TRBD1 matching over 12 bases. Trimming at V came to 5 bases and at J to 5 bases, leaving 6 bases not matched to a gene. This CDR3 region has 15 residues. Germline V gene lookup returns CDR1 KGHSH and CDR2 LQKENI. CDR3 residues: CASSKGTGGSETQYF. The CDR3 DNA sequence: TGTGCCAGCTCAAAAGGGACAGGGGGCTCTGAGACCCAGTACTTC.

Only a few counts were recorded for this clone. The CDR3 reads CASSLIMDSYGYTF. The CDR3 DNA sequence: TGTGCCAGCAGCTTGATTATGGACAGCTATGGCTACACCTTC. The rearrangement uses TRBV5-6 and TRBJ1-2; the D gene is possibly TRBD1 (6 bases). The V end was cut by 1 base, the J end by 4 bases, with 11 bases between. The CDR3 extends over 14 amino acids. Germline lookup yields CDR1 SGHDT and CDR2 YYEEEE.

The DNA for the CDR3 is TGCGCCAGCAGCCAAGATTCGGGGGGTAGGAACACTGAAGCTTTCTTT. This codes for CASSQDSGGRNTEAFF. This rearrangement joins TRBV4-3 to TRBJ1-1; TRBD1 is a possible D gene (5 bases). V was cut by 0 bases and J by 1 base, with 12 bases left in between. The CDR3 has 16 residues. Germline V lookup: CDR1 LGHNA, CDR2 YSLEER.

The V gene is TRBV7-3, the J gene TRBJ2-7; TRBD1 aligns across 8 bases. Germline trimming cut 5 bases from V and 3 bases from J; bases unmatched to any gene: 3. Germline V gene lookup returns CDR1 SGHTA and CDR2 FQGTGA. CDR3 length: 13 residues. DNA of the CDR3: TGTGCCAGCAGCCCAGGACAGGGCTACGAGCAGTACTTC. The encoded protein is CASSPGQGYEQYF.